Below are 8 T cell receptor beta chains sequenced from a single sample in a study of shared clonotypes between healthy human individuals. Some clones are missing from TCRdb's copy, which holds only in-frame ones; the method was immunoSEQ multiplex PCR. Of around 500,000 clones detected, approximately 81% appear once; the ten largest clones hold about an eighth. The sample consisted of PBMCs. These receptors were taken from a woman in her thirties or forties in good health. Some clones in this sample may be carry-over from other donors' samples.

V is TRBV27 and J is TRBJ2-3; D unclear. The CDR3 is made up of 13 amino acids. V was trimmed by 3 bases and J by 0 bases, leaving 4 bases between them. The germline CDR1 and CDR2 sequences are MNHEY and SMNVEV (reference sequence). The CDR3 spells CASSFQSTDTQYF. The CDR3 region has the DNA TGTGCCAGCAGTTTTCAGAGCACAGATACGCAGTATTTT.

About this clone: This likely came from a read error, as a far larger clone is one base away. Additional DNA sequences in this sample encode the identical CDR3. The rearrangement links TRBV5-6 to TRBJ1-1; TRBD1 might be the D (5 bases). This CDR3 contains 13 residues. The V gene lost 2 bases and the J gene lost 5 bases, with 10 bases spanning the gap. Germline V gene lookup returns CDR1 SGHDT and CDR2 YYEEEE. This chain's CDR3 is CASSLKRGTEAFF. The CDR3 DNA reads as TGTGCCAGCAGCTTAAAGAGGGGAACTGAAGCTTTCTTT.

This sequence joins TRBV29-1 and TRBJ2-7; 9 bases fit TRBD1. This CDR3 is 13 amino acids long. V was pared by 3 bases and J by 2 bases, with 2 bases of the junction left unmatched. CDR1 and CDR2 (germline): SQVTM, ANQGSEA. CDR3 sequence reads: CSVEDRGAYEQYF. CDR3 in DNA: TGCAGCGTTGAGGACAGGGGAGCCTACGAGCAGTACTTC.

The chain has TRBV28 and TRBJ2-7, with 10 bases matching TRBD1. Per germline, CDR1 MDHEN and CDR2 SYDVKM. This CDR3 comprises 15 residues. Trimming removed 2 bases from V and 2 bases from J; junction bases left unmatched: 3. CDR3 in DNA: TGTGCCAGCAGTTTAGGGGGACAGGGGCCCTACGAGCAGTACTTC. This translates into CASSLGGQGPYEQYF.

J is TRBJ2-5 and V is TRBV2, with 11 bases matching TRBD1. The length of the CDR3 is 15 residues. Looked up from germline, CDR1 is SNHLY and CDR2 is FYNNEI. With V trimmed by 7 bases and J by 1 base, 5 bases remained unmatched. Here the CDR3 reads CASTGTGGTQETQYF. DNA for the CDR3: TGTGCCAGCACCGGGACAGGGGGGACCCAAGAGACCCAGTACTTC. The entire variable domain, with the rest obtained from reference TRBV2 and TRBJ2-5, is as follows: EPEVTQTPSHQVTQMGQEVILRCVPISNHLYFYWYRQILGQKVEFLVSFYNNEISEKSEIFDDQFSVERPDGSNFTLKIRSTKLEDSAMYFCASTGTGGTQETQYFGPGTRLLVL.

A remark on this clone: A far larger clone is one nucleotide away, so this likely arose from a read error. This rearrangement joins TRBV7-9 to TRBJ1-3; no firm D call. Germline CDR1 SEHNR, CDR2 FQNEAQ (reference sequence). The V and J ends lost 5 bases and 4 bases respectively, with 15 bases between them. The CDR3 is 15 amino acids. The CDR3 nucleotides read TGTGCCAGCAGCCAACGAACAAGGTCAGGAAACACCATATATTTT. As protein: CASSQRTRSGNTIYF.

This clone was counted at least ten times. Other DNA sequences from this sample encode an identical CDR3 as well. The DNA for the CDR3 is TGCGCCAGCAGCCCCGGGCGACAGGGGAAAAACATTCAGTACTTC. Translated, it gives CASSPGRQGKNIQYF. This sequence joins TRBV4-1 and TRBJ2-4, with TRBD1 matching 8 bases. Germline V CDR1 and CDR2: MGHRA, YSYEKL. This CDR3 is built from 15 residues. The V and J ends lost 4 bases and 4 bases, in that order; junction bases with no gene match: 6.

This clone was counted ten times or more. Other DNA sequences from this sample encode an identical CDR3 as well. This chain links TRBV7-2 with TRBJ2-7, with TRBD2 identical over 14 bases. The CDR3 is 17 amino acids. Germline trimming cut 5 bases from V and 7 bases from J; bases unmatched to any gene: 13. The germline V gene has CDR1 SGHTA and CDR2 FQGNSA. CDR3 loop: CASSLRARGLAGVEQYF. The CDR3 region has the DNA TGTGCCAGCAGCCTCCGAGCTCGGGGACTAGCGGGAGTAGAGCAGTACTTC.